These 10 T cell receptor beta chains share one sample of origin, sequenced in a study of T cells in women clearing cervical HPV infection. Here immunoSEQ multiplex PCR was the method, and the copy in TCRdb shows in-frame clones only, minus some. In total, the table holds about 29,000 clones. The sequenced material came from blood buffy coat. The receptors here all came from a woman aged 18 to 75 with a cervical HPV16 infection that either progressed to CIN3+ or cleared (not recorded which).

About this clone: The CDR3 end lies 3 residues beyond the end of the read and is filled in from the germline J gene. This chain links TRBV6-4 with TRBJ1-5; D remains ambiguous. CDR1 is MRHNA and CDR2 is SNTAGT in the germline V gene. CDR3 length equals 13 residues. The ends were cut back, 5 bases at V and 0 bases at J, with 5 bases in the middle. The CDR3 bases that were read are TGTGCCAGCAGTCTAAATAGCAATCAGCCC. Protein product: CASSLNSNQP. The CDR3 in its entirety is CASSLNSNQPQHF.

Concerning this clone: The CDR3 extends 3 residues past the end of the read, so its final part is completed from the germline J gene. This chain connects TRBV7-8 to TRBJ2-1; the D gene is possibly TRBD2 (5 bases). V shed 1 base and J shed 7 bases, with 8 bases lying between them. The length of the CDR3 is 13 residues. Germline V gene data show CDR1 as SGHVS and CDR2 as FQNEAQ. The CDR3 sequence is CASSLGTLNEQFF. The DNA read from the CDR3 is TGTGCCAGCAGCTTAGGGACTCTTAATGAG. The variable domain in full, with the rest retrieved from reference TRBV7-8 and TRBJ2-1, is GAGVSQSPRYKVAKRGQDVALRCDPISGHVSLFWYQQALGQGPEFLTYFQNEAQLDKSGLPSDRFFAERPEGSVSTLKIQRTQQEDSAVYLCASSLGTLNEQFFGPGTRLTVL.

Of note for this clone: The read gets to within 3 residues of the CDR3 end, and the germline J gene fills in the rest. The chain couples TRBV6-1 to TRBJ1-2, with a tentative D call TRBD1 (6 bases). With 4 bases removed from V and 6 bases from J, the gap between germline ends came to 15 bases. Germline V gene data show CDR1 as MNHNS and CDR2 as SASEGT. This CDR3 has 14 residues. The CDR3 bases that were read are TGTGCCAGCAGTGCACTACAGGGTGCGGATGGC. This encodes CASSALQGADG. The full CDR3 reads CASSALQGADGYTF.

A word on this clone: The CDR3 goes on 3 residues after the read ends, and that part is filled in from the germline J gene. The chain combines TRBV5-6 with TRBJ1-6; 7 bases align to TRBD1. Germline V gene sequence: CDR1 SGHDT, CDR2 YYEEEE. V lost 4 bases to trimming and J lost 7 bases; unmatched junction nucleotides: 5. The CDR3 runs 14 residues. The CDR3 loop is CASSPGGLNSPLHF. CDR3 bases read: TGTGCCAGCAGCCCAGGGGGGTTAAATTCACCC. Together with reference TRBV5-6 and TRBJ1-6, the CDR3 gives the full variable domain: DAGVTQSPTHLIKTRGQQVTLRCSPKSGHDTVSWYQQALGQGPQFIFQYYEEEERQRGNFPDRFSGHQFPNYSSELNVNALLLGDSALYLCASSPGGLNSPLHFGNGTRLTVT.

Comments on this clone: The read ends 3 residues shy of where the CDR3 ends; the end is completed using the germline J gene. V gene TRBV2 combines with J gene TRBJ1-6, with D perhaps TRBD1 (6 bases). This CDR3 has 14 amino acids. V gave up 8 bases and J gave up 4 bases, with 12 bases separating them. Germline CDR1 is SNHLY and CDR2 is FYNNEI. CDR3 bases read: TGTGCCAGCGGGGAGGACAGATATAATTCACCC. It codes for CASGEDRYNSP. The entire CDR3 is CASGEDRYNSPLHF.

This clone is deemed medium-sized by its frequency. The read finishes 3 residues shy of the CDR3 end, and the germline J gene is used to complete it. The V call is TRBV29-1, the J call TRBJ1-1, with D perhaps matching TRBD1 (6 bases). Germline V gene data show CDR1 as SQVTM and CDR2 as ANQGSEA. Between the trimmed V and J ends, which lost 6 bases and 3 bases, there was a span of 11 bases. The CDR3 extends over 12 amino acids. This chain's CDR3 is CSVQQGHTEAFF. Incomplete CDR3 DNA: TGCAGCGTCCAGCAGGGGCACACTGAA.

As concerns this clone: From the germline J gene comes the end of the CDR3, since the read stops 3 residues before it. V gene TRBV12-3 or TRBV12-4 combines with J gene TRBJ2-5, with D unresolved. Deletions cut 4 bases from V and 0 bases from J, with 6 bases between. This CDR3 comprises 13 residues. CDR3 residues: CASSSVYQETQYF. The sequenced part of the CDR3 DNA is TGTGCCAGCAGTTCCGTGTACCAAGAGACC.

As concerns this clone: The read halts 3 residues ahead of the CDR3 end, with the missing end drawn from the germline J gene. The chain joins TRBV29-1 to TRBJ1-6; 7 bases are shared with TRBD1. The length of the CDR3 is 13 residues. J was trimmed by 7 bases and V by 6 bases; bases with no gene match: 6. Germline CDR1 is SQVTM and CDR2 is ANQGSEA. Partial CDR3 DNA: TGCAGCGTCGCGGACAGGACAAATTCACCC. Encoded protein: CSVADRTNSP. The entire CDR3 protein reads CSVADRTNSPLHF.

A note on this clone: The CDR3 end is not reached by the read, which stops 3 residues before it; the germline J gene fills it in. The genes are TRBV7-9 and TRBJ2-4; D possibly corresponds to TRBD2 (5 bases). This CDR3 is built from 14 residues. Germline CDR1 and CDR2: SEHNR and FQNEAQ (reference sequence). The CDR3 protein is CASSPTAAGLGQYF. Incomplete CDR3 DNA: TGTGCCAGCAGCCCAACAGCGGCCGGGCTTGGT.

To note about this clone: The read gets to within 3 residues of the CDR3 end, and the germline J gene fills in the rest. V gene TRBV7-9 combines with J gene TRBJ2-7, with TRBD1 matching 7 bases. The V and J ends lost 5 bases and 2 bases, in that order; junction bases with no gene match: 9. This CDR3 is 15 amino acids long. Germline CDR1 reads SEHNR; CDR2 reads FQNEAQ (reference sequence). The CDR3 DNA, read in part, is TGTGCCAGCAGCCATCGGGACAGCCGAGCCTACGAG. Protein: CASSHRDSRAYE. The full CDR3 protein reads CASSHRDSRAYEQYF.